Presented here are 14 T cell receptor beta chains from one specimen sequenced in a study of shared clonotypes between healthy human individuals. TCRdb's copy holds only in-frame clones and misses some; the assay was immunoSEQ multiplex PCR. The sample yields approximately 460,000 clones, around 77% seen once. The sequencing input was PBMCs. The receptor set was obtained from a woman between 35 and 50 years old in good health. Some clones in this sample may be carry-over from other donors' samples.

This clone was seen only once. The chain couples TRBV28 to TRBJ2-7; D gene unclear. There are 12 residues in the CDR3. V lost 4 bases to trimming and J lost 0 bases, with 4 bases between them. The germline CDR1 and CDR2 sequences are MDHEN and SYDVKM. The CDR3 coding sequence is TGTGCCAGCAGTTACAGCTCCTACGAGCAGTACTTC. This sequence encodes CASSYSSYEQYF.

V usage is TRBV6-1 and J usage is TRBJ1-5; 9 nucleotides agree with TRBD1. Germline V gene data show CDR1 as MNHNS and CDR2 as SASEGT. The CDR3 consists of 15 residues. J lost 5 bases, V lost 4 bases, and 6 bases had no gene match. The CDR3 loop is CASSGGQGNDQPQHF. The CDR3 bases are TGTGCCAGCAGTGGCGGACAGGGGAACGATCAGCCCCAGCATTTT.

CDR3 in amino acids: CASSPQGSGANVLTF. CDR3 bases: TGTGCCAGCAGCCCACAGGGCTCTGGGGCCAACGTCCTGACTTTC. The chain uses TRBV5-6 and TRBJ2-6; maybe TRBD1 (6 bases). Trimming pared 4 bases from V and 0 bases from J, leaving 8 bases between. Per germline, CDR1 SGHDT and CDR2 YYEEEE. This CDR3 region has 15 residues.

This clone was recorded at least ten times. This chain connects TRBV30 to TRBJ1-5, with D possibly matching TRBD1 (5 bases). Trimming left V 4 bases short and J 7 bases short, with 17 bases between. The germline CDR1 and CDR2 sequences are GTSNPN and SVGIG (reference sequence). The CDR3 totals 14 residues. The CDR3 loop is CAWTDSAVMQPQHF. The CDR3 DNA reads TGTGCCTGGACTGACAGCGCCGTAATGCAGCCCCAGCATTTT.

The rearrangement links TRBV6-1 to TRBJ2-3; D ambiguous. This CDR3 is 14 amino acids long. Between the trimmed V and J ends, which lost 6 bases and 2 bases, there was a span of 12 bases. Germline lookup yields CDR1 MNHNS and CDR2 SASEGT. The CDR3 sequence is CASRGYLFTDTQYF. Here the CDR3 DNA reads TGTGCCAGCAGGGGCTACCTATTCACAGATACGCAGTATTTT.

This chain uses TRBV27 with TRBJ2-2, with 7 bases aligning to TRBD2. Germline V gives CDR1 MNHEY, CDR2 SMNVEV (reference sequence). V lost 5 bases to trimming and J lost 0 bases; unmatched junction nucleotides: 6. The CDR3 is made up of 16 amino acids. The CDR3, as DNA: TGTGCCAGCAGTCCAATAGCGGGCACGAACACCGGGGAGCTGTTTTTT. It codes for CASSPIAGTNTGELFF.

The rearrangement uses TRBV11-2 and TRBJ2-4; no definite D call. The CDR3 has 15 residues. Germline V CDR1 and CDR2: SGHAT, FQNNGV. V dropped 6 bases and J dropped 0 bases, with 12 bases sitting between them. Written as DNA, the CDR3 is TGTGCCAGCAGACACTTTAGAAAAGCCAAAAACATTCAGTACTTC. It translates to CASRHFRKAKNIQYF. The full variable domain, completed using reference TRBV11-2 and TRBJ2-4, is EAGVAQSPRYKIIEKRQSVAFWCNPISGHATLYWYQQILGQGPKLLIQFQNNGVVDDSQLPKDRFSAERLKGVDSTLKIQPAKLEDSAVYLCASRHFRKAKNIQYFGAGTRLSVL.

The count of this clone is one. The chain combines TRBV9 with TRBJ2-1, with TRBD1 matching 7 bases. Trimming removed 1 base from V and 3 bases from J; junction bases left unmatched: 4. Germline CDR1 is SGDLS and CDR2 is YYNGEE. The CDR3 covers 15 residues. CDR3 loop: CASSVLGQNYNEQFF. The CDR3 DNA reads as TGTGCCAGCAGCGTACTGGGACAGAACTACAATGAGCAGTTCTTC.

This clone has a handful of counts. This chain connects TRBV5-1 to TRBJ1-3, with D unclear. The V and J ends lost 3 bases and 2 bases respectively, with 15 bases between them. CDR3 length: 16 amino acids. Germline loops: CDR1 SGHRS, CDR2 YFSETQ. The CDR3 protein is CASSSGSLPPGNTIYF. The CDR3 nucleotides read TGCGCCAGCAGCTCTGGAAGCCTACCGCCTGGAAACACCATATATTTT.

In the case of this clone: It differs at one base from a far larger clone, so likely a read error. Other DNA sequences from this sample encode an identical CDR3 as well. J is TRBJ2-7 and V is TRBV6-1; 8 nucleotides agree with TRBD2. Germline V CDR1 and CDR2: MNHNS, SASEGT. The junction had 10 bases not matched to a gene; V was cut back by 3 bases and J by 6 bases. The CDR3 sequence is 15 residues long. Here the CDR3 reads CASSEASGSAGEQYF. Written as DNA, the CDR3 is TGTGCCAGCAGTGAGGCCAGCGGGAGTGCAGGCGAGCAGTACTTC.

This clone was picked up one time. The same CDR3 can be traced to other DNA sequences in this sample. The chain combines TRBV5-4 with TRBJ2-1; 10 nucleotides agree with TRBD2. Germline CDR1 and CDR2: SGHNT and YYREEE (reference sequence). The CDR3 length is 15 residues. V was clipped by 4 bases and J by 4 bases; unmatched bases: 5. CDR3 in DNA: TGTGCCAGCAGCCTTGGACTAGCGGCATACAATGAGCAGTTCTTC. Protein: CASSLGLAAYNEQFF.

This clone was counted between two and nine times. The rearrangement uses TRBV6-5 and TRBJ2-4, with D hard to call. V was trimmed by 2 bases and J by 1 base, leaving 3 bases between them. Germline V gene lookup returns CDR1 MNHEY and CDR2 SVGAGI. The CDR3 is 13 residues long. Here the CDR3 reads CASSYRAKNIQYF. CDR3 sequence (DNA): TGTGCCAGCAGTTACAGGGCCAAAAACATTCAGTACTTC.

V and J are TRBV9 and TRBJ2-7; 12 bases agree with TRBD2. Trimming cost V 4 bases and J 4 bases; bases outside gene matches: 3. Germline CDR1 and CDR2: SGDLS and YYNGEE. The CDR3 extends over 14 amino acids. The CDR3 DNA follows: TGTGCCAGCAGCTTACTAGCGGGAGGATACGAGCAGTACTTC. This gives the protein CASSLLAGGYEQYF.

This clone was seen only once. The chain employs TRBV4-2 and TRBJ1-1, with D possibly being TRBD1 (5 bases). The V and J ends lost 1 base and 0 bases respectively, with 9 bases between them. The germline V gene encodes CDR1 LGHNA and CDR2 YNFKEQ. This CDR3 is built from 15 residues. DNA for the CDR3: TGTGCCAGCAGCCAAGGGGCCAGGGTGAACACTGAAGCTTTCTTT. It encodes CASSQGARVNTEAFF.